These 4 T cell receptor beta chains share one sample of origin, sequenced in a study of neurological immune-mediated disorders. TCRdb re-called the 5' RACE reads with MiXCR, one entry per CDR3 protein. This sample has tens of thousands of distinct CDR3 sequences, with 2.5% to 3% found just once. Sample: PBMCs. The receptors originated from a woman aged 25 to 45 with multiple sclerosis.

This clonotype has ten or more counts. The chain combines TRBV7-9 with TRBJ2-3; no firm D call. Germline CDR1 SEHNR, CDR2 FQNEAQ (reference sequence). The CDR3 extends over 15 amino acids. Deletions cut 5 bases from V and 4 bases from J, with 16 bases between. The CDR3 DNA is TGTGCCAGCAGCCTAACCGGCTTCGGCCCAGATACGCAGTATTTT. Protein product: CASSLTGFGPDTQYF.

The sample holds many counts of this clonotype. The rearrangement uses TRBV6-1 and TRBJ2-5; the match to TRBD2 covers 13 bases. Per germline, CDR1 MNHNS and CDR2 SASEGT. With 7 bases clipped from V and 1 base from J, the junction kept 12 bases outside the gene matches. The CDR3 has 18 residues. The CDR3 coding sequence is TGTGCCAGCATCAGGTGGGAGGGACTAGCGGGGCCCCAAGAGACCCAGTACTTC. This translates into CASIRWEGLAGPQETQYF.

This clonotype has at least ten counts. The chain employs TRBV12-3 or TRBV12-4 and TRBJ1-1, with D hard to call. V lost 5 bases, J lost 5 bases, and 12 bases lay in between. This CDR3 region has 13 residues. In nucleotides, the CDR3 is TGTGCCAGCAGTCGGCCCTGGAATACTGAAGCTTTCTTT. This gives the protein CASSRPWNTEAFF.

This clonotype was picked up many times. The chain combines TRBV20-1 with TRBJ2-1, with 7 bases fitting TRBD2. Looked up from germline, CDR1 is DFQATT and CDR2 is SNEGSKA (reference sequence). The J segment lost 6 bases and the V segment lost 2 bases, leaving 4 bases of the junction unmatched. CDR3 length equals 13 residues. CDR3 sequence (DNA): TGCAGTGCTAGAAAAATAGCGGGCAATGAGCAGTTCTTC. It translates to CSARKIAGNEQFF.